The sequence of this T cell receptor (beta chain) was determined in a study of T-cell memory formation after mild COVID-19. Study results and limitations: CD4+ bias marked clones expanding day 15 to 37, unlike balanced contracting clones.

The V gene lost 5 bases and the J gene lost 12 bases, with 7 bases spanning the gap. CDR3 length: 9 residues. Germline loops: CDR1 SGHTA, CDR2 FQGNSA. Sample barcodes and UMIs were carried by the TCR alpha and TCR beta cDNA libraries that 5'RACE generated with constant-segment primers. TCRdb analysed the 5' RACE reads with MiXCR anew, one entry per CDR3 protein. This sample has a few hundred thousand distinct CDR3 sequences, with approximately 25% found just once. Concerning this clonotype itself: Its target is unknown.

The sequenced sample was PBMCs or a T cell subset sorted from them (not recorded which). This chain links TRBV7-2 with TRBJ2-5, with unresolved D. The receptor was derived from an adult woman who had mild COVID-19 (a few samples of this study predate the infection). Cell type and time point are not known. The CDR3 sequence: CASSLLEYF. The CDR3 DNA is TGTGCCAGCAGCCTATTGGAGTACTTC. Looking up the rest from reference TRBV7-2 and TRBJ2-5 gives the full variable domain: GAGVSQSPSNKVTEKGKDVELRCDPISGHTALYWYRQSLGQGLEFLIYFQGNSAPDKSGLPSDRFSAERTGGSVSTLTIQRTQQEDSAVYLCASSLLEYFGPGTRLLVL.